A selection of T cell receptor beta chains follows, all from one sample in a study of blood T cells in healthy people across ages. MiXCR, run by TCRdb on the 5' RACE reads, gives a single entry per CDR3 protein. The sample gives 600,000 to 850,000 distinct CDR3 sequences, approximately 25% of which show up once; under 10% is in the top ten. These same data were also listed under a study on T cells of mothers and their children.

The sequencing input was blood. The source of these receptors is a boy between 10 and 17 years old in good health. Each CDR3 is given with its conserved first and last residue. The D gene is left open where the match is weak. For some rows the clone size is stated as once, few or many, or as a class when expanded; others skip it.

V: TRBV29-1
size: -
J: TRBJ1-5
D: -
DNA: TGCAGCGTGGTCCAGGGAGGGTACGATCAGCCCCAGCATTTT
CDR3: CSVVQGGYDQPQHF

V: TRBV6-2/TRBV6-3
size: -
J: TRBJ2-6
D: -
DNA: TGTGCCAGCAGTCGAGCAATTTCCTCTGGGGCCAACGTCCTGACTTTC
CDR3: CASSRAISSGANVLTF

V: TRBV5-1
size: -
J: TRBJ1-1
D: TRBD1
DNA: TGCGCCAGCAGCTTGGGGGCAGGGGGCACTGAAGCTTTCTTT
CDR3: CASSLGAGGTEAFF

V: TRBV29-1
size: few
J: TRBJ2-3
D: -
DNA: TGCAGCGTTGAAGGATTGGGGGAACACACAGATACGCAGTATTTT
CDR3: CSVEGLGEHTDTQYF

V: TRBV20-1
size: few
J: TRBJ1-2
D: -
DNA: TGCAGTGCTGACCAGGAAGGCTACACCTTC
CDR3: CSADQEGYTF

V: TRBV9
size: -
J: TRBJ1-2
D: TRBD1
DNA: TGTGCCAGCAGCGAATCGACAGGGAATGGCTACACCTTC
CDR3: CASSESTGNGYTF

V: TRBV14
size: few
J: TRBJ1-2
D: -
DNA: TGTGCCAGCAGCCAAGCTCCACTCCTCAGCTACACCTTC
CDR3: CASSQAPLLSYTF

V: TRBV20-1
size: -
J: TRBJ2-4
D: -
DNA: TGCAGTGCTAAGGCGGTAGCCAAAAACATTCAGTACTTC
CDR3: CSAKAVAKNIQYF

V: TRBV12-3/TRBV12-4
size: -
J: TRBJ1-4
D: -
DNA: TGTGCCAGCAGTTTACAGGGGAAGTTTGAAAAACTGTTTTTT
CDR3: CASSLQGKFEKLFF

V: TRBV29-1
size: -
J: TRBJ2-5
D: TRBD2
DNA: TGCAGCGTTGAAACATGGCGGGAGCGGAGGGAGACCCAGTACTTC
CDR3: CSVETWRERRETQYF